These T cell receptor beta chains were read from a single sample in a study of T cells after yellow fever vaccination. Via MiXCR, TCRdb re-called the 5' RACE reads, giving one row per CDR3 protein. The data show 100,000 to 150,000 distinct CDR3 sequences, around 7.7% seen once. The specimen comprised CD4+ T cells sorted from PBMCs, sampled approximately 11 days after the first yellow fever vaccination. These receptors were taken from a man aged 18 to 29 who received the YFV17D yellow fever vaccine. Both conserved end residues are part of each CDR3. The order of the fields is V gene, clone size, D gene, J gene, CDR3 protein, CDR3 DNA. A D gene is named only where the DNA matches it firmly. Only part of the rows carry a size: once, few, many, or a class if the clone is expanded.

v_call: TRBV12-3/TRBV12-4
clone_size: many
d_call: TRBD1
j_call: TRBJ1-3
cdr3_aa: CASSYFTGEDTIYF
cdr3_nt: TGTGCCAGCAGTTATTTCACAGGGGAGGACACCATATATTTT

v_call: TRBV5-1
clone_size: many
d_call: -
j_call: TRBJ2-4
cdr3_aa: CASSLVWGSQAIQYF
cdr3_nt: TGCGCCAGCAGCTTGGTATGGGGCTCGCAAGCGATTCAGTACTTC

v_call: TRBV7-3
clone_size: many
d_call: -
j_call: TRBJ2-2
cdr3_aa: CASSLNGYTGELFF
cdr3_nt: TGTGCCAGCAGCTTAAACGGCTACACCGGGGAGCTGTTTTTT

v_call: TRBV7-2
clone_size: few
d_call: -
j_call: TRBJ1-2
cdr3_aa: CASSATTAPMGYTF
cdr3_nt: TGTGCCAGCAGCGCCACGACAGCTCCCATGGGCTACACCTTC

v_call: TRBV30
clone_size: -
d_call: -
j_call: TRBJ2-3
cdr3_aa: CAWSPADTQYF
cdr3_nt: TGTGCCTGGAGTCCCGCAGATACGCAGTATTTT

v_call: TRBV25-1
clone_size: many
d_call: -
j_call: TRBJ2-5
cdr3_aa: CASSEEPGQETQYF
cdr3_nt: TGTGCCAGCAGTGAAGAACCGGGCCAAGAGACCCAGTACTTC

v_call: TRBV2
clone_size: few
d_call: -
j_call: TRBJ2-3
cdr3_aa: CASSPQTSEDTQYF
cdr3_nt: TGTGCCAGCAGTCCACAGACTAGTGAAGATACGCAGTATTTT

v_call: TRBV28
clone_size: many
d_call: TRBD1
j_call: TRBJ2-5
cdr3_aa: CASRTHRGQQETQYF
cdr3_nt: TGTGCCAGCAGGACCCACAGGGGGCAGCAAGAGACCCAGTACTTC

v_call: TRBV4-1
clone_size: many
d_call: -
j_call: TRBJ1-4
cdr3_aa: CASSRGQGTNEKLFF
cdr3_nt: TGCGCCAGCAGCCGCGGTCAGGGGACCAATGAAAAACTGTTTTTT

v_call: TRBV28
clone_size: many
d_call: -
j_call: TRBJ2-1
cdr3_aa: CASSPAFNEQFF
cdr3_nt: TGTGCCAGCAGTCCGGCCTTCAATGAGCAGTTCTTC

v_call: TRBV7-2
clone_size: many
d_call: -
j_call: TRBJ1-5
cdr3_aa: CASSHGWDQPQHF
cdr3_nt: TGTGCCAGCAGCCACGGGTGGGATCAGCCCCAGCATTTT

v_call: TRBV12-3/TRBV12-4
clone_size: -
d_call: -
j_call: TRBJ1-6
cdr3_aa: CASSFPGDNSPLHF
cdr3_nt: TGTGCCAGCAGTTTTCCGGGAGATAATTCACCCCTCCACTTT

v_call: TRBV24-1
clone_size: many
d_call: TRBD1
j_call: TRBJ2-5
cdr3_aa: CATRQGSVGTQYF
cdr3_nt: TGTGCCACCAGACAGGGGAGTGTCGGGACCCAGTACTTC

v_call: TRBV7-2
clone_size: -
d_call: -
j_call: TRBJ1-5
cdr3_aa: CASSPMGGSNQPQHF
cdr3_nt: TGTGCCAGCAGCCCAATGGGGGGTAGCAATCAGCCCCAGCATTTT

v_call: TRBV12-3/TRBV12-4
clone_size: many
d_call: -
j_call: TRBJ2-5
cdr3_aa: CASSLTPMRETQYF
cdr3_nt: TGTGCCAGCAGCTTGACCCCAATGAGGGAGACCCAGTACTTC

v_call: TRBV2
clone_size: many
d_call: -
j_call: TRBJ2-5
cdr3_aa: CASSASGETQYF
cdr3_nt: TGTGCCAGCAGTGCAAGCGGGGAGACCCAGTACTTC

v_call: TRBV27
clone_size: many
d_call: -
j_call: TRBJ2-5
cdr3_aa: CASRHSETQYF
cdr3_nt: TGTGCCAGCAGACATTCAGAGACCCAGTACTTC

v_call: TRBV4-1
clone_size: many
d_call: -
j_call: TRBJ2-4
cdr3_aa: CASSQDDIAKNIQYF
cdr3_nt: TGCGCCAGCAGCCAAGATGACATAGCCAAAAACATTCAGTACTTC

v_call: TRBV5-1
clone_size: many
d_call: -
j_call: TRBJ1-1
cdr3_aa: CASSFADPNTEAFF
cdr3_nt: TGCGCCAGCAGCTTTGCGGACCCGAACACTGAAGCTTTCTTT

v_call: TRBV7-6
clone_size: many
d_call: TRBD1
j_call: TRBJ2-2
cdr3_aa: CASTNGDRHRELFF
cdr3_nt: TGTGCCAGCACCAACGGGGACAGGCACCGGGAGCTGTTTTTT

v_call: TRBV18
clone_size: many
d_call: -
j_call: TRBJ2-5
cdr3_aa: CASSRQDAANQETQYF
cdr3_nt: TGTGCCAGCTCACGTCAGGACGCGGCCAACCAAGAGACCCAGTACTTC

v_call: TRBV7-9
clone_size: many
d_call: TRBD1
j_call: TRBJ2-5
cdr3_aa: CASSLKRGQQETQYF
cdr3_nt: TGTGCCAGCAGCCTTAAACGGGGACAGCAAGAGACCCAGTACTTC

v_call: TRBV5-1
clone_size: many
d_call: -
j_call: TRBJ1-1
cdr3_aa: CASSLAQGPTEAFF
cdr3_nt: TGCGCCAGCAGCTTGGCGCAGGGTCCCACTGAAGCTTTCTTT

v_call: TRBV4-2
clone_size: -
d_call: TRBD2
j_call: TRBJ2-5
cdr3_aa: CASSRLAGLQETQYF
cdr3_nt: TGTGCCAGCAGCCGGTTAGCGGGGTTGCAAGAGACCCAGTACTTC

v_call: TRBV30
clone_size: many
d_call: TRBD2
j_call: TRBJ2-3
cdr3_aa: CAWGGRSTDTQYF
cdr3_nt: TGTGCCTGGGGCGGGAGAAGCACAGATACGCAGTATTTT

v_call: TRBV7-2
clone_size: few
d_call: -
j_call: TRBJ1-4
cdr3_aa: CASSLGGVWEKLFF
cdr3_nt: TGTGCCAGCAGCTTAGGCGGGGTCTGGGAAAAACTGTTTTTT

v_call: TRBV27
clone_size: -
d_call: TRBD1
j_call: TRBJ1-2
cdr3_aa: CASSFSRQGRGYTF
cdr3_nt: TGTGCCAGCAGTTTCTCCCGACAGGGCCGAGGCTACACCTTC

v_call: TRBV7-8
clone_size: -
d_call: -
j_call: TRBJ2-4
cdr3_aa: CASSQQRAKNIQYF
cdr3_nt: TGTGCCAGCAGCCAGCAAAGAGCCAAAAACATTCAGTACTTC

v_call: TRBV5-1
clone_size: many
d_call: -
j_call: TRBJ2-7
cdr3_aa: CASSLINVGVDEQYF
cdr3_nt: TGCGCCAGCAGCTTGATCAATGTGGGAGTCGACGAGCAGTACTTC

v_call: TRBV4-1
clone_size: many
d_call: -
j_call: TRBJ1-2
cdr3_aa: CASSPHHFPGSNYGYTF
cdr3_nt: TGCGCCAGCAGCCCTCACCACTTTCCGGGGTCTAACTATGGCTACACCTTC

v_call: TRBV6-5
clone_size: many
d_call: -
j_call: TRBJ1-3
cdr3_aa: CASSTDSSGNTIYF
cdr3_nt: TGTGCCAGCAGTACCGACAGCTCTGGAAACACCATATATTTT

v_call: TRBV19
clone_size: many
d_call: TRBD2
j_call: TRBJ2-3
cdr3_aa: CASSLGLALPGDTQYF
cdr3_nt: TGTGCCAGTAGCCTTGGACTAGCCCTCCCGGGAGATACGCAGTATTTT

v_call: TRBV4-3
clone_size: -
d_call: -
j_call: TRBJ2-7
cdr3_aa: CASSQDFRGLQYF
cdr3_nt: TGCGCCAGCAGCCAGGACTTCCGGGGCCTACAGTACTTC

v_call: TRBV5-6
clone_size: many
d_call: -
j_call: TRBJ1-2
cdr3_aa: CASSLGGDHGYTF
cdr3_nt: TGTGCCAGCAGCTTGGGCGGGGACCATGGCTACACCTTC

v_call: TRBV3-1
clone_size: many
d_call: -
j_call: TRBJ1-3
cdr3_aa: CASSQDHGREAGNTIYF
cdr3_nt: TGTGCCAGCAGCCAAGATCACGGCAGGGAGGCTGGAAACACCATATATTTT

v_call: TRBV19
clone_size: many
d_call: -
j_call: TRBJ2-4
cdr3_aa: CASSIDSAGENIQYF
cdr3_nt: TGTGCCAGTAGTATAGATTCGGCAGGGGAAAACATTCAGTACTTC

v_call: TRBV5-6
clone_size: many
d_call: -
j_call: TRBJ2-7
cdr3_aa: CASSFGGPGITNYEQYF
cdr3_nt: TGTGCCAGCAGCTTTGGGGGTCCGGGGATCACTAACTACGAGCAGTACTTC

v_call: TRBV4-3
clone_size: many
d_call: TRBD1
j_call: TRBJ1-6
cdr3_aa: CASSQGTGSSYNSPLHF
cdr3_nt: TGCGCCAGCAGCCAAGGGACAGGGAGCTCCTATAATTCACCCCTCCACTTT

v_call: TRBV6-2/TRBV6-3
clone_size: few
d_call: -
j_call: TRBJ2-6
cdr3_aa: CAGGGIRSGANVLTF
cdr3_nt: TGTGCCGGGGGTGGGATCCGCTCTGGGGCCAACGTCCTGACTTTC

v_call: TRBV5-5
clone_size: -
d_call: -
j_call: TRBJ2-1
cdr3_aa: CASSLVGAHFNEQFF
cdr3_nt: TGTGCCAGCAGCTTGGTTGGGGCCCACTTCAATGAGCAGTTCTTC

v_call: TRBV30
clone_size: many
d_call: TRBD1
j_call: TRBJ2-7
cdr3_aa: CAWSPQGAREQYF
cdr3_nt: TGTGCCTGGAGTCCTCAGGGGGCGAGGGAGCAGTACTTC

v_call: TRBV4-3
clone_size: few
d_call: TRBD1
j_call: TRBJ2-3
cdr3_aa: CASSQATGVADTQYF
cdr3_nt: TGCGCCAGCAGCCAAGCGACAGGGGTGGCAGATACGCAGTATTTT

v_call: TRBV5-1
clone_size: many
d_call: -
j_call: TRBJ2-2
cdr3_aa: CASSSGRSHTGELFF
cdr3_nt: TGCGCCAGCAGCAGTGGCAGGAGTCACACCGGGGAGCTGTTTTTT

v_call: TRBV5-1
clone_size: -
d_call: -
j_call: TRBJ2-5
cdr3_aa: CASSLGSPTGAGETQYF
cdr3_nt: TGCGCCAGCAGCTTGGGGTCCCCAACGGGGGCTGGGGAGACCCAGTACTTC

v_call: TRBV5-1
clone_size: many
d_call: -
j_call: TRBJ2-3
cdr3_aa: CASSFLLDTQYF
cdr3_nt: TGCGCCAGCAGCTTTTTATTGGATACGCAGTATTTT

v_call: TRBV5-5
clone_size: few
d_call: -
j_call: TRBJ2-7
cdr3_aa: CASSLLRTHEQYF
cdr3_nt: TGTGCCAGCAGCTTACTTAGAACCCACGAGCAGTACTTC

v_call: TRBV29-1
clone_size: many
d_call: -
j_call: TRBJ1-2
cdr3_aa: CSVATGGGYNYGYTF
cdr3_nt: TGCAGCGTGGCCACCGGGGGGGGGTACAACTATGGCTACACCTTC

v_call: TRBV6-2/TRBV6-3
clone_size: -
d_call: -
j_call: TRBJ2-4
cdr3_aa: CASSRFYAGAKNIQYF
cdr3_nt: TGTGCCAGCAGTAGGTTCTACGCTGGGGCGAAAAACATTCAGTACTTC

v_call: TRBV11-2
clone_size: many
d_call: -
j_call: TRBJ1-1
cdr3_aa: CASSPTLTEAFF
cdr3_nt: TGTGCCAGCAGCCCCACTCTCACTGAAGCTTTCTTT

v_call: TRBV12-3/TRBV12-4
clone_size: many
d_call: -
j_call: TRBJ1-5
cdr3_aa: CASRYSNQPQHF
cdr3_nt: TGTGCCAGCAGGTATTCCAATCAGCCCCAGCATTTT

v_call: TRBV19
clone_size: -
d_call: -
j_call: TRBJ2-1
cdr3_aa: CATNPRGVYSYNEQFF
cdr3_nt: TGTGCCACCAACCCCAGGGGAGTGTACTCCTACAATGAGCAGTTCTTC

v_call: TRBV4-1
clone_size: many
d_call: TRBD1
j_call: TRBJ2-1
cdr3_aa: CASSQEGQRRYNEQFF
cdr3_nt: TGCGCCAGCAGCCAAGAGGGACAGCGGAGGTACAATGAGCAGTTCTTC

v_call: TRBV5-1
clone_size: many
d_call: TRBD2
j_call: TRBJ2-1
cdr3_aa: CASSPRGLAGSNEQFF
cdr3_nt: TGCGCCAGCAGCCCCAGAGGACTAGCGGGGAGCAATGAGCAGTTCTTC